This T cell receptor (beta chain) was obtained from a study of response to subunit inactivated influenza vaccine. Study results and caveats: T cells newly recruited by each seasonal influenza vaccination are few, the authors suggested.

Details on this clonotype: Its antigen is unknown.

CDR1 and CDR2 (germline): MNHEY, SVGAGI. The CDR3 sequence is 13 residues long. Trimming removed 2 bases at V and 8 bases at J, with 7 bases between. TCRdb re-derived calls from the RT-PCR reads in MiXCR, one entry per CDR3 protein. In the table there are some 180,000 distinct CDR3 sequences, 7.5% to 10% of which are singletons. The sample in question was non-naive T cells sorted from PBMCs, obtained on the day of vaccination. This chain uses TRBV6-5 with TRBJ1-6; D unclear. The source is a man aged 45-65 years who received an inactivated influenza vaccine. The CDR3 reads CASSYRVDSPLHF. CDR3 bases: TGTGCCAGCAGTTACAGGGTTGATTCACCCCTCCACTTT.